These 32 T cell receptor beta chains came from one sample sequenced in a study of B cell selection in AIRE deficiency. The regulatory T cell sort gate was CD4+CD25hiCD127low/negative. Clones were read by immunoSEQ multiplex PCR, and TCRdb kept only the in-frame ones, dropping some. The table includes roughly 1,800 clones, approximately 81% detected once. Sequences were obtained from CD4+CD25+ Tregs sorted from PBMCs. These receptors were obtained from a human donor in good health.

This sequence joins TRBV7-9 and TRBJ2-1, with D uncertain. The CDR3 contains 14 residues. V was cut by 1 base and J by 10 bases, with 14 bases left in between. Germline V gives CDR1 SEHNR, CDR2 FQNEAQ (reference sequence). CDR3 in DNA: TGTGCCAGCAGCTTAGTAGGTTCCGGAGCGGAGCAGTTCTTC. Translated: CASSLVGSGAEQFF.

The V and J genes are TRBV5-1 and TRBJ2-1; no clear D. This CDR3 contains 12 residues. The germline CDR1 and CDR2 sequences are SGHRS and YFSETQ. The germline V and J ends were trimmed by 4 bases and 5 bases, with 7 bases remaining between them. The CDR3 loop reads CASSGTDNEQFF. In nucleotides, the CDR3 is TGCGCCAGCAGCGGTACAGACAATGAGCAGTTCTTC.

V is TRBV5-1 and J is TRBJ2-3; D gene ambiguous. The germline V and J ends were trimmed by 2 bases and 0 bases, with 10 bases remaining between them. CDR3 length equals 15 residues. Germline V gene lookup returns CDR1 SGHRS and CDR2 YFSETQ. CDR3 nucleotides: TGCGCCAGCAGCTTAATCGGGTACAGCACAGATACGCAGTATTTT. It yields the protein CASSLIGYSTDTQYF.

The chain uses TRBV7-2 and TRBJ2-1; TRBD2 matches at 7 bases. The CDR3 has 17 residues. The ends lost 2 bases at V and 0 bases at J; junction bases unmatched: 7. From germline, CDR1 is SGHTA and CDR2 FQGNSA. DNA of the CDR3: TGTGCCAGCAGCTTACCCATCGGGAGGCGCTCCTACAATGAGCAGTTCTTC. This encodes CASSLPIGRRSYNEQFF. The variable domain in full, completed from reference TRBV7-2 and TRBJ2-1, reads GAGVSQSPSNKVTEKGKDVELRCDPISGHTALYWYRQSLGQGLEFLIYFQGNSAPDKSGLPSDRFSAERTGGSVSTLTIQRTQQEDSAVYLCASSLPIGRRSYNEQFFGPGTRLTVL.

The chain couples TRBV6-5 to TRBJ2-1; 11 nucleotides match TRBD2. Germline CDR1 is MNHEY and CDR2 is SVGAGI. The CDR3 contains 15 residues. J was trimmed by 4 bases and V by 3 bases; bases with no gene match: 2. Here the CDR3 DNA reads TGTGCCAGCAGTTATAGCGGGAGGGAATACAATGAGCAGTTCTTC. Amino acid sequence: CASSYSGREYNEQFF.

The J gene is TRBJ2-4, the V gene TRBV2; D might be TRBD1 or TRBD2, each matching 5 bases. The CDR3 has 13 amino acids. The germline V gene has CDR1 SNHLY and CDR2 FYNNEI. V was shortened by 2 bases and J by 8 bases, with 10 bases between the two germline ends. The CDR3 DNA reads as TGTGCCAGCAGTGAAACAGGAGGATACATTCAGTACTTC. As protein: CASSETGGYIQYF. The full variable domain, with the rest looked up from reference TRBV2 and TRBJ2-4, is EPEVTQTPSHQVTQMGQEVILRCVPISNHLYFYWYRQILGQKVEFLVSFYNNEISEKSEIFDDQFSVERPDGSNFTLKIRSTKLEDSAMYFCASSETGGYIQYFGAGTRLSVL.

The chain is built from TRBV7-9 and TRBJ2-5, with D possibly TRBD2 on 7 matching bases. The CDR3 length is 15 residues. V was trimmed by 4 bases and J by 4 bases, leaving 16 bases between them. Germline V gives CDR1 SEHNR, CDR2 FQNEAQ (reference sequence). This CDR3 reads CASSSWREGVETQYF. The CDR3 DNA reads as TGTGCCAGCAGCTCTTGGAGGGAGGGGGTAGAGACCCAGTACTTC.

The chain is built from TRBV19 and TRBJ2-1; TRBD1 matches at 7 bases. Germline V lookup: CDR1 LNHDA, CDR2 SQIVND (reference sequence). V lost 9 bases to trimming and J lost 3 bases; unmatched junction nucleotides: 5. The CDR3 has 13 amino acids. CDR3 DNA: TGTGCCAGCAACCGGGACAGCTACAATGAGCAGTTCTTC. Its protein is CASNRDSYNEQFF.

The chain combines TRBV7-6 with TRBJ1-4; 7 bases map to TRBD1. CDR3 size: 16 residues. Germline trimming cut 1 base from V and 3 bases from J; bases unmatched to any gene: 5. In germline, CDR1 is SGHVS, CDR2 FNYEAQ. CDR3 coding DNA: TGTGCCAGCAGCTTAGTCGGCGGACAGGCTAATGAAAAACTGTTTTTT. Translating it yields CASSLVGGQANEKLFF.

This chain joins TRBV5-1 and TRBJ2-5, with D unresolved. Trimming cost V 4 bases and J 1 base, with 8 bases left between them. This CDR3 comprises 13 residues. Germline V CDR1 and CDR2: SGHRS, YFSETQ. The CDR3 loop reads CASSPGLQETQYF. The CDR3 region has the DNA TGCGCCAGCAGCCCGGGCCTCCAAGAGACCCAGTACTTC.

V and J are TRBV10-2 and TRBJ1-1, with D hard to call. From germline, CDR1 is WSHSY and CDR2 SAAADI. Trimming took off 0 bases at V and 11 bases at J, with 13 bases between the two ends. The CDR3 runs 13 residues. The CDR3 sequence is CASSESEYPSAFF. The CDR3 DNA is TGCGCCAGCAGTGAGTCGGAGTATCCCTCTGCTTTCTTT.

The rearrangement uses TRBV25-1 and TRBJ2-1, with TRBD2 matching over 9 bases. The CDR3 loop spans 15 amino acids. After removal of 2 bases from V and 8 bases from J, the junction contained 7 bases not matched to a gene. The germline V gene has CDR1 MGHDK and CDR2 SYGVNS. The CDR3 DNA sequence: TGTGCCAGCAGTGAAGGTCTAGCGGGAAGTGATGAGCAGTTCTTC. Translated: CASSEGLAGSDEQFF.

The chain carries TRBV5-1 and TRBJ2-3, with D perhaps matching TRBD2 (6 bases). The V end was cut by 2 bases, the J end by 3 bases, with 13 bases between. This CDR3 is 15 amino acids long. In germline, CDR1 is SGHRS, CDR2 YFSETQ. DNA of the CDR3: TGCGCCAGCAGCTTATCGGGAGTGGGGACAGATACGCAGTATTTT. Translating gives CASSLSGVGTDTQYF.

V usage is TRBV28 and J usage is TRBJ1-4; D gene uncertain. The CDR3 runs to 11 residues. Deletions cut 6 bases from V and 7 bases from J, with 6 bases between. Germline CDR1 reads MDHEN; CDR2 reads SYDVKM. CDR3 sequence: CASSFLEKLFF. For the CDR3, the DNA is TGTGCCAGCAGCTTTCTTGAAAAACTGTTTTTT.

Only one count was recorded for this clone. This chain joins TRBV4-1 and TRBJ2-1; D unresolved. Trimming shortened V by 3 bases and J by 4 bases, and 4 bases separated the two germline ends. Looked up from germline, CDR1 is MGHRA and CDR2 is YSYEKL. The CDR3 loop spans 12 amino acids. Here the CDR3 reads CASSQVYNEQFF. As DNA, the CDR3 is TGCGCCAGCAGCCAGGTTTACAATGAGCAGTTCTTC.

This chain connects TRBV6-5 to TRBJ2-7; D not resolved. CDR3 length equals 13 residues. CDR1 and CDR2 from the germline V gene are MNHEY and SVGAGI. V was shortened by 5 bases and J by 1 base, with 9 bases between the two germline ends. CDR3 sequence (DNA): TGTGCCAGCAGTAAATTCTTGTCCTACGAGCAGTACTTC. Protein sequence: CASSKFLSYEQYF.

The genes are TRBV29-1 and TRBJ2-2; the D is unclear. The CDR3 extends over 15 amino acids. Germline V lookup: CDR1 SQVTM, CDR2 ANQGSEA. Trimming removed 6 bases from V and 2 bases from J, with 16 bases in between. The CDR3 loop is CSVRGSQRNTGELFF. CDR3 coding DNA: TGCAGCGTACGCGGATCACAGAGAAACACCGGGGAGCTGTTTTTT.

DNA of the CDR3: TGTGCCAGCAGTGGACAAGACGACAGGGGGTTTCAGGCCGGGGAGCTGTTTTTT. It encodes CASSGQDDRGFQAGELFF. The chain combines TRBV6-1 with TRBJ2-2, with 9 nucleotides matching TRBD1. V was clipped by 4 bases and J by 6 bases; unmatched bases: 15. There are 18 residues in the CDR3. Germline V gene sequence: CDR1 MNHNS, CDR2 SASEGT.

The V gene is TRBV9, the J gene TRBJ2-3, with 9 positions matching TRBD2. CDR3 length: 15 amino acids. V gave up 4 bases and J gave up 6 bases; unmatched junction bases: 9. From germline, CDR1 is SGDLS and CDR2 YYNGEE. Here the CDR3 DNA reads TGTGCCAGCAGCCCCAGCGGGAGGATGGACGATACGCAGTATTTT. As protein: CASSPSGRMDDTQYF.

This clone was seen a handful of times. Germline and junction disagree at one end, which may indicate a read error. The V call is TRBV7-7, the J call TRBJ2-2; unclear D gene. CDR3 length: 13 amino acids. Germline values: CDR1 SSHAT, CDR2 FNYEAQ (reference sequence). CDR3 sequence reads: CASSLGNGGELFF. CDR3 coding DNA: TGTGCTAGCAGCCTAGGAAACGGGGGGGAGCTGTTTTTT.

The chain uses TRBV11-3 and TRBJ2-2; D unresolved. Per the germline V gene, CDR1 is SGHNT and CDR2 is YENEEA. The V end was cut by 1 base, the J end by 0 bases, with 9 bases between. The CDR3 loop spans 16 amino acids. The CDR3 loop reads CASSLGSSANTGELFF. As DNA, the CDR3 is TGTGCCAGCAGCTTAGGCTCCTCCGCGAACACCGGGGAGCTGTTTTTT.

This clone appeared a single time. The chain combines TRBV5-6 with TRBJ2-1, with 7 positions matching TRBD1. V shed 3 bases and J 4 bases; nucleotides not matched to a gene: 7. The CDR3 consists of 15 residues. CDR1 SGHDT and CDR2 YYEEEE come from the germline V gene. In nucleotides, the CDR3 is TGTGCCAGCAGCTCAGGACAGGAAGGATACAATGAGCAGTTCTTC. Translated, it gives CASSSGQEGYNEQFF.

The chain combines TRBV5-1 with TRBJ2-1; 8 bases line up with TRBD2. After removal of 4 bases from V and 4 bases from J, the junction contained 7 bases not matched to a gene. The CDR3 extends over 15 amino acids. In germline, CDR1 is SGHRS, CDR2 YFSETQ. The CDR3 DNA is TGCGCCAGCAGCCCTCCGGGACTAGGTTACAATGAGCAGTTCTTC. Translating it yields CASSPPGLGYNEQFF. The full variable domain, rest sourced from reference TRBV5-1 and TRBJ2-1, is KAGVTQTPRYLIKTRGQQVTLSCSPISGHRSVSWYQQTPGQGLQFLFEYFSETQRNKGNFPGRFSGRQFSNSRSEMNVSTLELGDSALYLCASSPPGLGYNEQFFGPGTRLTVL.

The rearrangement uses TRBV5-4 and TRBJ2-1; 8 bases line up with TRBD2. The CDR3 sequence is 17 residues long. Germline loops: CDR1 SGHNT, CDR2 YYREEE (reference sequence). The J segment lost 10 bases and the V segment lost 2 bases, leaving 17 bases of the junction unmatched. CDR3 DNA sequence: TGTGCCAGCAGCTTAGAAACTAGCGGATATAAGACTGGCGAGCAGTTCTTC. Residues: CASSLETSGYKTGEQFF.

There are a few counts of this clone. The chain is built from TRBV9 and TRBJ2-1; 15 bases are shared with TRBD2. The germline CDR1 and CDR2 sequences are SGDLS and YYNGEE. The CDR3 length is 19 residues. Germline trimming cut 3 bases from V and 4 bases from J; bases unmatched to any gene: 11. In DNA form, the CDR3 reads TGTGCCAGCAGCGCCGGACTAGCGGGAGGGCCGAAGAAGTACAATGAGCAGTTCTTC. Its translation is CASSAGLAGGPKKYNEQFF. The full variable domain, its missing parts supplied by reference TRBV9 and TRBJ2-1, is DSGVTQTPKHLITATGQRVTLRCSPRSGDLSVYWYQQSLDQGLQFLIQYYNGEERAKGNILERFSAQQFPDLHSELNLSSLELGDSALYFCASSAGLAGGPKKYNEQFFGPGTRLTVL.

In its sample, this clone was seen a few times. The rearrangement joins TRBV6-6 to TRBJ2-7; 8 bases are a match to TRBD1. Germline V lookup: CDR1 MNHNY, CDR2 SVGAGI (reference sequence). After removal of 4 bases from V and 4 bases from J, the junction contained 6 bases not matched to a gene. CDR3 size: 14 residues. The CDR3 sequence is CASSSQGVQYEQYF. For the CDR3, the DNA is TGTGCCAGCAGTTCACAGGGGGTCCAATACGAGCAGTACTTC.

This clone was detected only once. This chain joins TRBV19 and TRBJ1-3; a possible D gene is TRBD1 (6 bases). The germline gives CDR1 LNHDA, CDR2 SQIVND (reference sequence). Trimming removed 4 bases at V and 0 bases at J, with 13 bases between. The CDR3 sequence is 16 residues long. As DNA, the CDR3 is TGTGCCAGTAGTAATCCCAGGGGCCACTCTGGAAACACCATATATTTT. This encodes CASSNPRGHSGNTIYF.

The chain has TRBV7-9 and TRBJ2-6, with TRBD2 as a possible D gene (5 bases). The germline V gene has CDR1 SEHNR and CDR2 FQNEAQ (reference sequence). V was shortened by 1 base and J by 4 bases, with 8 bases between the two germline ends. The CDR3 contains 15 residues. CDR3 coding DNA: TGTGCCAGCAGCTTAGGGGCTAGCGGGGCCAACGTCCTGACTTTC. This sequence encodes CASSLGASGANVLTF.

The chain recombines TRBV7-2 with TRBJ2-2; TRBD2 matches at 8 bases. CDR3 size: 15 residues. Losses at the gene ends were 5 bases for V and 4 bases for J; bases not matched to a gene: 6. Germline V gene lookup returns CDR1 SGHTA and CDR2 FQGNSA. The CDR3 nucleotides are TGTGCCAGCAGCCCACACGGGGGGGTCACCGGGGAGCTGTTTTTT. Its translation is CASSPHGGVTGELFF.

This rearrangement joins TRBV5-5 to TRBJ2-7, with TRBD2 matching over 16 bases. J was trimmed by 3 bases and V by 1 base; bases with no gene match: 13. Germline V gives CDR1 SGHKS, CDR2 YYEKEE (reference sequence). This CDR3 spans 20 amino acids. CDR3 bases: TGTGCCAGCAGCTTGCTGCGGGGACTAGCGGGAGGGAATCAATTCTACGAGCAGTACTTC. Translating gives CASSLLRGLAGGNQFYEQYF.

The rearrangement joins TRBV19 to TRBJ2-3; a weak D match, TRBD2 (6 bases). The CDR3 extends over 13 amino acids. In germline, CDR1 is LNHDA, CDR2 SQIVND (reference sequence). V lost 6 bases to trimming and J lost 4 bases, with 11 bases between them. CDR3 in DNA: TGTGCCAGTAGGCTGGAGGGGTCAGATACGCAGTATTTT. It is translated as CASRLEGSDTQYF.

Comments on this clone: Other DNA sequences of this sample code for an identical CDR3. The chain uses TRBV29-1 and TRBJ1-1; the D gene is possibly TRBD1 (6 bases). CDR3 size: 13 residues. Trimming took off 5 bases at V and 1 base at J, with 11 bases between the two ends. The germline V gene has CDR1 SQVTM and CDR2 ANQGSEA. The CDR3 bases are TGCAGCGTTTCGACAGGTGGGAACACTGAAGCTTTCTTT. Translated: CSVSTGGNTEAFF.